This TCR beta chain is from a study of blood T cell repertoires in COVID-19. V was clipped by 6 bases and J by 8 bases; unmatched bases: 10. This CDR3 comprises 14 residues. Germline assignment: CDR1 SNHLY and CDR2 FYNNEI. As processed by the authors: From reference gene primer amplification, estimates of nucleated cell counts were derived. Sequenced by immunoSEQ multiplex PCR; TCRdb stores in-frame clones only, minus some. V, J and clone size are taken as reported in that table, and D and trimming were inferred from the DNA itself. The data contain about 40,000 clones, nearly 90% of them singletons. The sequence came from a human donor in a cohort sampled during active COVID-19. This chain uses TRBV2 with TRBJ1-5, with 7 nucleotides matching TRBD1. Sequences were obtained from peripheral blood. This CDR3 reads CASRDTGEREPQHF. DNA for the CDR3: TGTGCCAGCAGGGATACAGGGGAAAGGGAGCCCCAGCATTTT.